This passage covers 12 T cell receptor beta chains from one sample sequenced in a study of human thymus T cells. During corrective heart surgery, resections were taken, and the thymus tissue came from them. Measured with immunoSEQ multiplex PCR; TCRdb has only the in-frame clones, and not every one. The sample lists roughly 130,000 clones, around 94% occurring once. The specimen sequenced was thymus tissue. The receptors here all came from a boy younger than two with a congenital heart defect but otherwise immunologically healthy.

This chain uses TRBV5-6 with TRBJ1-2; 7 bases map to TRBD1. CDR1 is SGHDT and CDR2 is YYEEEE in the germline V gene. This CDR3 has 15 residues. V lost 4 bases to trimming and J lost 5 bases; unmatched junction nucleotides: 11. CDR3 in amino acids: CASSPPDRAWYGYTF. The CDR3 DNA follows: TGTGCCAGCAGCCCGCCCGACAGGGCCTGGTATGGCTACACCTTC.

Here the CDR3 reads CASTLGTGFGASTGELFF. The CDR3, as DNA: TGTGCCAGCACCCTAGGCACAGGGTTCGGGGCTAGCACCGGGGAGCTGTTTTTT. V usage is TRBV7-9 and J usage is TRBJ2-2, with D perhaps TRBD1 (6 bases). Trimming cost V 7 bases and J 4 bases, with 25 bases left between them. The CDR3 consists of 18 residues. CDR1 and CDR2 (germline): SEHNR, FQNEAQ (reference sequence).

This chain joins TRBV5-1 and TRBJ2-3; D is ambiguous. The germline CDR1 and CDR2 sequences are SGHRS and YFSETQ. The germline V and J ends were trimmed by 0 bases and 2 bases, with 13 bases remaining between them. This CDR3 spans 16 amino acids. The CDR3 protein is CASSLARKRDTDTQYF. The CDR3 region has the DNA TGCGCCAGCAGCTTGGCGAGGAAGCGAGACACAGATACGCAGTATTTT.

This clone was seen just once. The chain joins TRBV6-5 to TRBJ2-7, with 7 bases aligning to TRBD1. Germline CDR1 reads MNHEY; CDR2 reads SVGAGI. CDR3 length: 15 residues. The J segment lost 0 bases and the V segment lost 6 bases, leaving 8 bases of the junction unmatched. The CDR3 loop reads CASSRTGVPSYEQYF. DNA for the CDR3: TGTGCCAGCAGCCGTACAGGGGTCCCCTCCTACGAGCAGTACTTC.

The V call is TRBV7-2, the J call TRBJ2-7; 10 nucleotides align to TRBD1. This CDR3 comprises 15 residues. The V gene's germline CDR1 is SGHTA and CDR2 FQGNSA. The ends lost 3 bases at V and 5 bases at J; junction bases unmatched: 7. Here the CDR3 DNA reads TGTGCCAGCAGCTTCCGAGGGACAGGGGAGCACGAGCAGTACTTC. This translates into CASSFRGTGEHEQYF.

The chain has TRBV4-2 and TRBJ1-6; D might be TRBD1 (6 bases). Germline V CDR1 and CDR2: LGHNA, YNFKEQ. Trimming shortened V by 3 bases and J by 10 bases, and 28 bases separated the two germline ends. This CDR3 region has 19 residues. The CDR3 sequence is CASSHSRGAGRIEFSPLHF. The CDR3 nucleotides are TGTGCCAGCAGCCACTCTCGGGGGGCAGGGCGGATTGAGTTCTCACCCCTCCACTTT.

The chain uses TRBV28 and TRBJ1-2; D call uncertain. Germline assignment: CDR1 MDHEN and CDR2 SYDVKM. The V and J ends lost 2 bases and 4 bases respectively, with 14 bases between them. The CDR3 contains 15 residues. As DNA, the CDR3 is TGTGCCAGCAGTTTAGTTCTGACCGACTTCTATGGCTACACCTTC. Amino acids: CASSLVLTDFYGYTF.

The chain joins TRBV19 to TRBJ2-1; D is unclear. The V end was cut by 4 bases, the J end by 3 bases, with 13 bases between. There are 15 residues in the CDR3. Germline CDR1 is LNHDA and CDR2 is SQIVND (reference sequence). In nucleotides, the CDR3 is TGTGCCAGTAGTAGGGTGGTCCATCTCTACAATGAGCAGTTCTTC. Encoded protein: CASSRVVHLYNEQFF. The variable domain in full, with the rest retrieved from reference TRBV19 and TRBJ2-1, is DGGITQSPKYLFRKEGQNVTLSCEQNLNHDAMYWYRQDPGQGLRLIYYSQIVNDFQKGDIAEGYSVSREKKESFPLTVTSAQKNPTAFYLCASSRVVHLYNEQFFGPGTRLTVL.

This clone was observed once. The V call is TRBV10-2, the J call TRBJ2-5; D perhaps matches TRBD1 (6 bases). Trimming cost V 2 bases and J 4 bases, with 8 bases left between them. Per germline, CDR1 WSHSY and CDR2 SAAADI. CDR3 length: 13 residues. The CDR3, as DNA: TGCGCCAGCAGTGAGGGGGGCACAGAGACCCAGTACTTC. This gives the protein CASSEGGTETQYF.

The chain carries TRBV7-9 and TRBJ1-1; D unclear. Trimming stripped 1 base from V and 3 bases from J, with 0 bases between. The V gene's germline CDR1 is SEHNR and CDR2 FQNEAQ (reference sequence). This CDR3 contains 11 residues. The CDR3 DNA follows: TGTGCCAGCAGCTTAGACACTGAAGCTTTCTTT. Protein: CASSLDTEAFF. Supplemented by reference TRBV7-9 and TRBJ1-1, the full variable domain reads DTGVSQNPRHKITKRGQNVTFRCDPISEHNRLYWYRQTLGQGPEFLTYFQNEAQLEKSRLLSDRFSAERPKGSFSTLEIQRTEQGDSAMYLCASSLDTEAFFGQGTRLTVV.

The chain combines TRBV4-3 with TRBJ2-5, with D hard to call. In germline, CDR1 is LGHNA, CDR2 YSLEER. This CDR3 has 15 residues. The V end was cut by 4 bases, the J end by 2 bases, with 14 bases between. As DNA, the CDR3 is TGCGCCAGCAGCCCTGGAGTTGGAGAACAAGAGACCCAGTACTTC. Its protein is CASSPGVGEQETQYF.

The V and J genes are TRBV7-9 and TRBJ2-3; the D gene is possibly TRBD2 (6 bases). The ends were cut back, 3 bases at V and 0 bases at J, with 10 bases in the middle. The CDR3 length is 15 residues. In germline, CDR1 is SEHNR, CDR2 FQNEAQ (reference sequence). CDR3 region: CASSLSGPSTDTQYF. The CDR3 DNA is TGTGCCAGCAGCTTGAGCGGGCCGAGCACAGATACGCAGTATTTT.